Following are 8 T cell receptor beta chains from one sample sequenced in a study of tumor-infiltrating lymphocytes in oesophageal squamous cell carcinoma (dated by TCRdb to the mid-2010s). The library was prepared using PCR. For sequencing, an Illumina HiSeq 2000 was employed. The public reads were reprocessed in TCRdb via fastp at Q25 and MiXCR, keeping in-frame beta chains. Merged by CDR3 protein, the rows form single entries marked with the most common genes and DNA. This sample comprises about 22,000 distinct CDR3 sequences, about 34% of them detected only once. 9.5% to 13% of the sample goes to the ten largest clones. Specimen: esophageal tumor tissue. These receptors were obtained from a male donor with esophageal squamous cell carcinoma.

The V gene is TRBV20-1, the J gene TRBJ1-5, with 8 positions matching TRBD1. CDR1 and CDR2 from the germline V gene are DFQATT and SNEGSKA (reference sequence). The CDR3 sequence is 14 residues long. After removal of 0 bases from V and 7 bases from J, the junction contained 5 bases not matched to a gene. CDR3 in DNA: TGCAGTGCTAGAGATGAGCAGGGGGCACAGCCCCAGCATTTT. As protein: CSARDEQGAQPQHF.

This clonotype was seen at least ten times. The V and J genes are TRBV5-1 and TRBJ2-6; 8 bases are a match to TRBD1. There are 19 residues in the CDR3. V lost 1 base, J lost 2 bases, and 11 bases stayed unmatched. From germline, CDR1 is SGHRS and CDR2 YFSETQ. The CDR3 here is CASSLTTTGAGPGANVLTF. The CDR3 DNA follows: TGCGCCAGCAGCTTGACCACGACAGGGGCCGGGCCTGGGGCCAACGTCCTGACTTTC.

The sample holds many counts of this clonotype. The CDR3 nucleotides read TGTGCCAGCAGCTTAGGGACAGGTGGGCAGTACTTC. Translation gives CASSLGTGGQYF. This chain connects TRBV7-9 to TRBJ2-5; 7 nucleotides agree with TRBD1. Trimming removed 1 base from V and 11 bases from J; junction bases left unmatched: 4. Germline V lookup: CDR1 SEHNR, CDR2 FQNEAQ (reference sequence). The CDR3 has 12 residues.

This chain uses TRBV7-8 with TRBJ2-5; D is perhaps TRBD2 (6 bases). With the DNA end fitting TRBJ2-7 better, the J assignment may be wrong. The CDR3 is 14 amino acids. Per the germline V gene, CDR1 is SGHVS and CDR2 is FQNEAQ. CDR3 residues: CASSLAGRTYEQYF. Here the CDR3 DNA reads TGTGCCAGCAGCTTAGCAGGGAGGACCTACGAGCAGTACTTC.

A few counts support this clonotype. The rearrangement links TRBV5-8 to TRBJ2-3; possible D gene TRBD1, 6 bases. CDR1 and CDR2 (germline): SGHTS, YDEGEE. The CDR3 loop spans 12 amino acids. Trimming pared 3 bases from V and 8 bases from J, leaving 10 bases between. The DNA for the CDR3 is TGTGCCAGCAGCTCTGACAGGAGTACGCAGTATTTT. Its translation is CASSSDRSTQYF.

This chain links TRBV2 with TRBJ2-2, with D possibly TRBD1 on 6 matching bases. With 6 bases removed from V and 1 base from J, the gap between germline ends came to 6 bases. CDR3 length equals 13 residues. Germline CDR1 reads SNHLY; CDR2 reads FYNNEI. Here the CDR3 DNA reads TGTGCCAGCAGGACAGGGAACACCGGGGAGCTGTTTTTT. Translated: CASRTGNTGELFF.

This clonotype was recorded at least ten times. The rearrangement uses TRBV28 and TRBJ2-7, with 8 nucleotides matching TRBD1. The CDR3 extends over 14 amino acids. Trimming removed 8 bases from V and 5 bases from J; junction bases left unmatched: 11. CDR1 and CDR2 (germline): MDHEN, SYDVKM. CDR3 loop: CASHVSGQGNEQYF. The CDR3 DNA is TGTGCCAGCCACGTATCAGGACAGGGCAACGAGCAGTACTTC.

The V and J genes are TRBV7-3 and TRBJ2-1; D unclear. The DNA matches TRBJ2-7 better at its end, which makes the J call doubtful. Germline values: CDR1 SGHTA, CDR2 FQGTGA. The CDR3 runs to 14 residues. The CDR3 DNA reads as TGTGCCAGGGCCCTGGGTACCGTAAACTACGAGCAGTACTTC. This gives the protein CARALGTVNYEQYF.